This TCR beta chain is from a study of cytomegalovirus exposure and HLA in healthy donors (dated by TCRdb to 2016 to 2017). Broadly, across the study: An earlier analysis of a few hundred of the donors reported around 280 Gb of sequence data and roughly 120 million unique TCR beta sequences obtained from roughly 180 million T cells. Four or five DR-DQ haplotypes were treated as single units for association and clustering because of strong linkage in the cohort. The study aimed to test whether signatures of past pathogen exposure could be identified by cataloging public T cell receptors. Of the approximately 400 genotyped donors, 65% to 90% were placed in the genetic ancestry cluster associated with self-reported Caucasian donors. High-throughput TCR immunosequencing, statistical association of individual TCRs with disease status, and machine learning were combined to predict cytomegalovirus infection status. An early release that covered some 630 HLA-typed donors contained approximately 290 gigabases of sequencing data and around 85 million unique TCR sequences. Besides the first cohort of more than 650 subjects, a separate validation cohort made up of over a hundred different subjects was used. The number of typed donors differed by locus: about 629-630 for A, B, C, DRB1 and DQB1; 522 for DQA1; some 590 for DPA1; and some 470 for DPB1. Across about 380 genotyped donors of the cohort, an average of approximately 220,000 unique TCR beta nucleotide sequences per donor were sequenced, and 15% to 20% of those sequences were non-productive. HLA typing covered class I and class II loci at four-digit resolution. An earlier analysis of roughly 580 of the donors used high-throughput TCR beta sequencing to judge whether each TCR beta V gene segment behaved as functional or pseudogenic. Alongside the repertoire data, information on donor age, sex, ethnicity and CMV serostatus was compiled. In a later analysis, previously published TCR beta repertoires from 670 or so donors were re-analyzed and high-resolution HLA genotyping was added so that TCR occurrence patterns could be studied. Rather than using new phenotypic data, the later analysis identified candidate immune exposures from TCR beta sequences and from how often those sequences occurred across donors. A later genetic analysis used genome-wide SNP genotypes for about 55% of the 666 donors, treating that subset as a discovery cohort. Every repertoire in the discovery cohort had been generated on one and the same sequencing platform. The T cell repertoires of 670 or so subjects were profiled by immunosequencing and related to cytomegalovirus serostatus. The study at large found these results: An association between a missense DCLRE1C variant and V-gene and J-gene trimming of TCR beta chains was found in a later genetic analysis and replicated in an independent cohort. Roughly uniform sequencing depth across donors was assumed in presence/absence analyses, although this assumption may not hold. In a later analysis, some 18,000 TCR beta sequences were associated with specific HLA alleles at a false discovery rate of 0.05. A later analysis found that TCR association rates varied across HLA loci, with DRB1 alleles showing the most associated TCRs and HLA-C alleles the fewest. Linkage disequilibrium might explain the correlated functional status among segregating V segments, but an unknown experimental factor could not be ruled out. Because counts were too low, around 17 rarely observed V segments, including chromosome 9 orphons, were left out of the earlier analysis of 587 of the donors. In both the original and validation cohorts, the classifier was reported to diagnose cytomegalovirus status with high specificity and sensitivity. In this cohort, only TCR beta chains were sequenced, and detectable features were limited by the absence of alpha or paired-chain data. Three of the identified cytomegalovirus-associated TCR beta chains were confirmed in vitro to be specific for cytomegalovirus antigens. Because some donors lacked HLA typing at each locus, the association tests relied only on the typed subset. CMV serostatus was the only immune exposure information available for the cohort. In an earlier analysis of some 500 of the donors, most TCR beta V segments appeared in productive rearrangements about 87% or about 30% of the time, broadly matching IMGT annotations. A later analysis found that most CMV-associated TCR beta chains appeared HLA-restricted, with HLA associations seemingly driven largely by CMV exposure. It was suggested by the authors that the approach could potentially be generalized to other disease states and immunological phenotypes. When HLA alleles, especially DR and DQ, strongly co-occurred, attributing TCR associations to individual alleles was difficult. Compared with the approximately 600-donor mean, donors in an Asian-associated ancestry cluster had fewer N-insertions in productive TCRs, according to a later genetic analysis. Some IMGT-functional V segments, including TRBV6-2 and TRBV6-3, could not be distinguished by the 87-base-pair reads and were therefore excluded. A cluster of highly shared sequence variants was judged likely to be a technical artifact of the sequencing pipeline. In the study, some 160 TCR beta chains were listed as associated with cytomegalovirus. A further reported finding was that TCR beta sequences accurately predicted the HLA-A and HLA-B alleles for most subjects in the first cohort. A later analysis found that HLA-associated TCR beta chains were more clonally expanded and had lower generation probabilities than equally common non-associated chains. Most TCR sequences were seen in very few donors, while some public TCRs were found in many individuals. A later analysis reported that several top co-occurrence clusters appeared linked to parvovirus B19, influenza, CMV and Epstein-Barr virus.

About this clone: Its antigen target is currently unknown. Base qualities were left out, and no much larger clone turns up one base away.

To prepare the library, the immunoSEQ multiplex PCR assay was applied. For the multiplex PCR, a mixture combining 60 forward primers for TCR Vbeta segments and 13 reverse primers for TCR Jbeta segments was used. The CDR3 region of rearranged TCR beta genes was amplified from genomic DNA with a multiplex PCR assay. The Illumina HiSeq System was used to sequence the amplified TCR beta libraries as 87-base-pair reads. Per the authors' processing: A later analysis tallied 75 million to 85 million unique TCR beta chains across the 610 or so repertoires, and roughly 11 million of those chains were shared by two or more donors. To remove PCR and sequencing errors, raw reads were error-corrected and collapsed into unique sequences using a nearest-neighbor algorithm that merged closely related sequences. CDR3 sequences were aligned to IMGT reference sequences to assign V, D and J gene segments. For a sequence to be retained, a match of at least six nucleotides was required to both a V gene segment and a J gene segment. A rearrangement counted as productive if the CDR3 had no stop codons and remained in frame with V and J, and every other rearrangement counted as non-productive. CDR3 was defined according to IMGT convention as the region running from the second conserved V-encoded cysteine to the conserved J-encoded phenylalanine. Sequences without an unambiguous match to a single V gene segment were excluded from the earlier analysis of about 600 of the donors. In an earlier analysis of 587 of the donors, a V segment was called functional when productive rearrangements were above 56.7%, and segregating when the standard deviation between donors exceeded 5%. A statistical classification framework was developed to diagnose cytomegalovirus status using the catalog of TCR beta chain sequences. A later analysis assigned V and J genes by comparing TCR nucleotide sequences with IMGT/GENE-DB human TR gene sequences. A later analysis assigned CDR3 sequences and most-parsimonious VDJ recombination scenarios with the TCRdist pipeline. In a later analysis, every TCR beta chain was defined by the combination of its CDR3 amino acid sequence and its V-gene family, and reads without a unique V-gene family were dropped. In a later analysis, 450 to 600 highly shared, low-generation-probability nucleotide sequences were removed to address suspected cross-contamination and a sequencing artifact. A later analysis calculated a clonal expansion index for each public chain from normalized within-repertoire ranks of inferred template counts. A later analysis computed generation probabilities with a VDJ recombination model fitted to out-of-frame rearrangements, and checked the results against IGoR. A later analysis scored TCR-TCR, TCR-HLA and TCR-CMV co-occurrence with hypergeometric tests, applying a repertoire-size bias correction to TCR pairs. To estimate false discovery rates, a later analysis permuted the HLA or CMV assignments 20 times. In a later analysis, co-occurring TCRs were grouped using DBSCAN, with TCRdist sequence similarity added in when clustering inside HLA-allele-positive subsets. For co-occurrence clustering, repertoires with fewer than 30,000 or more than 120,000 public chains were excluded, along with a handful of repertoires with anomalous nucleotide sharing. The table comes from immuneACCESS by way of TCRdb, which keeps in-frame sequences with V and J called. Part of the clones is missing from these tables; in studies checked, under half for an unresolved V gene and the rest for unknown reasons. The D gene and trimming were derived from the DNA, and the V and J assignments and clone size from that table. Across this sample there are about 150,000 clones, with 60% to 85% seen only once. The ten largest clones take up approximately 13% of the sample.

The V and J ends are trimmed by 6 bases and 3 bases, leaving 8 bases between them. The CDR3 runs 11 residues from the cysteine to the phenylalanine. Of the read, only the CDR3 DNA is kept; its 33 bases are in frame from base 1. CDR1 is given as DFQATT and CDR2 as SNEGSKA, both from the germline V gene (reference sequence). The cohort comprised 666 healthy bone marrow donors. At the time of sampling, all cohort members were nominally healthy, though unrecorded immune exposures were likely present. The donor was CMV seropositive and belonged to the group of over 250 seropositive cohort members. A peripheral blood sample was collected from each donor, and TCR beta sequencing was performed on peripheral blood mononuclear cells. The Qiagen DNeasy Blood Extraction Kit was used to extract genomic DNA from the blood cell samples.

The rearrangement joined TRBV20-1 to TRBJ1-2, and perhaps TRBD1 as D gene, on 6 matching bases. Sequencing was done on a sample of PBMCs. This sequence was found in a man aged 35-49 years in good health and CMV-seropositive. The DNA sequence reads TGCAGTGCCACAGGGCACTATGGCTACACCTTC. Its amino acids are CSATGHYGYTF.